The 13 T cell receptor beta chains below all came from one sample that was sequenced in a study of somatic mutations in cytotoxic T cells in rheumatoid arthritis. Sequencing used immunoSEQ multiplex PCR; TCRdb keeps in-frame clones, though not all of them. Found here are tens of thousands of clones, roughly 82% of them singletons; the top ten hold 5.2%. The sequenced material came from CD8+ T cells sorted from blood. The receptors shown here come from a man aged 50 or older in good health.

This clone is judged medium-sized. The J gene is TRBJ2-6, the V gene TRBV30; D remains unclear. Germline CDR1 and CDR2: GTSNPN and SVGIG (reference sequence). V was clipped by 2 bases and J by 0 bases, with 11 bases between them. CDR3 length equals 16 residues. The CDR3 region is CAWSPFRHSGANVLTF. The DNA for the CDR3 is TGTGCCTGGAGTCCGTTTAGGCACTCTGGGGCCAACGTCCTGACTTTC.

The rearrangement links TRBV11-3 to TRBJ2-1; D is unresolved. Germline CDR1 is SGHNT and CDR2 is YENEEA. The CDR3 is 16 residues long. Trimming removed 5 bases at V and 8 bases at J, with 22 bases between. CDR3 nucleotides: TGTGCCAGCAGCCCACCGGGTCCTTACTTCGGACATGAGCAGTTCTTC. Amino acids: CASSPPGPYFGHEQFF. Filled out from reference TRBV11-3 and TRBJ2-1, the complete variable domain reads EAGVVQSPRYKIIEKKQPVAFWCNPISGHNTLYWYLQNLGQGPELLIRYENEEAVDDSQLPKDRFSAERLKGVDSTLKIQPAELGDSAVYLCASSPPGPYFGHEQFFGPGTRLTVL.

The chain recombines TRBV14 with TRBJ2-7; possibly TRBD2 for D (5 bases). CDR1 and CDR2 (germline): SGHDN, FVKESK. CDR3 size: 15 residues. V was shortened by 4 bases and J by 1 base, with 14 bases between the two germline ends. CDR3 loop: CASSPYGEYSYEQYF. CDR3 sequence (DNA): TGTGCCAGCAGCCCCTACGGGGAGTATTCCTACGAGCAGTACTTC.

The rearrangement joins TRBV27 to TRBJ2-4, with D possibly being TRBD1 or TRBD2 (6 bases each). Trimming cost V 7 bases and J 6 bases, with 22 bases left between them. This CDR3 contains 16 residues. In germline, CDR1 is MNHEY, CDR2 SMNVEV (reference sequence). CDR3 DNA: TGTGCCAGCACCCCCCGGGGGCTGGGACGGGGAAACATTCAGTACTTC. Protein product: CASTPRGLGRGNIQYF.

This sequence joins TRBV7-9 and TRBJ2-5; 8 nucleotides agree with TRBD2. The J call may not be correct, given that the DNA end is closer to TRBJ2-7. The CDR3 is made up of 13 amino acids. The V gene's germline CDR1 is SEHNR and CDR2 FQNEAQ (reference sequence). The chain's CDR3 is CASSETSGYEQYF. CDR3 sequence (DNA): TGTGCCAGCAGCGAAACTAGCGGCTACGAGCAGTACTTC.

The CDR3 coding sequence is TGTGCCAGCCCTCCCTGGAGTGCTACCTACGAGCAGTACTTC. Translating gives CASPPWSATYEQYF. The chain recombines TRBV7-3 with TRBJ2-7; no firm D call. V was pared by 8 bases and J by 2 bases, with 16 bases between. The CDR3 consists of 14 residues. Looked up from germline, CDR1 is SGHTA and CDR2 is FQGTGA.

The chain joins TRBV6-5 to TRBJ2-2; D unclear. The CDR3 sequence is 14 residues long. The germline V and J ends were trimmed by 8 bases and 1 base, with 11 bases remaining between them. Germline V gives CDR1 MNHEY, CDR2 SVGAGI. The CDR3 region is CASGVALNTGELFF. DNA of the CDR3: TGTGCCAGCGGGGTGGCTTTGAACACCGGGGAGCTGTTTTTT.

The rearrangement joins TRBV2 to TRBJ2-1; D is unresolved. CDR1 and CDR2 from the germline V gene are SNHLY and FYNNEI. CDR3 size: 12 residues. V was pared by 3 bases and J by 4 bases, with 4 bases between. CDR3 DNA: TGTGCCAGCAGTGATAGATACAATGAGCAGTTCTTC. Protein product: CASSDRYNEQFF. Together with reference TRBV2 and TRBJ2-1, the CDR3 gives the full variable domain: EPEVTQTPSHQVTQMGQEVILRCVPISNHLYFYWYRQILGQKVEFLVSFYNNEISEKSEIFDDQFSVERPDGSNFTLKIRSTKLEDSAMYFCASSDRYNEQFFGPGTRLTVL.

With respect to this clone: A read error may produce the germline difference seen at one junction end. The rearrangement links TRBV7-7 to TRBJ1-3; D is undetermined. The CDR3 spans 16 residues. CDR1 and CDR2 (germline): SSHAT, FNYEAQ (reference sequence). CDR3 protein: CASSLASRFSGNTIYF. CDR3 nucleotide sequence: TGTGCTAGCAGCTTAGCGTCGAGATTTTCTGGAAACACCATATATTTT.

About this clone: Germline and junction disagree at one end, which may indicate a read error. This sequence joins TRBV5-1 and TRBJ1-1; D is possibly TRBD1 (6 bases). Germline V gene data show CDR1 as SGHRS and CDR2 as YFSETQ. The CDR3 consists of 14 residues. The CDR3 sequence: CASSLVGGESEAFF. CDR3 sequence (DNA): TGCGCCAGCAGCTTGGTCGGGGGCGAATCTGAGGCTTTCTTT.

The chain uses TRBV21-1 and TRBJ2-3. TRBV21-1 constitutes a pseudogene. The CDR3 length is 13 residues. CDR3 residues: CASSQGGSDTQYF. In DNA form, the CDR3 reads TGTGCCAGCAGCCAAGGGGGGTCAGATACGCAGTATTTT.

The chain combines TRBV4-1 with TRBJ1-1, with unresolved D. V was pared by 0 bases and J by 3 bases, with 20 bases between. The CDR3 contains 18 residues. Germline V gene sequence: CDR1 MGHRA, CDR2 YSYEKL. CDR3 bases: TGCGCCAGCAGCCAAGATCCATCCCTCGGGCCCGGACACACTGAAGCTTTCTTT. This codes for CASSQDPSLGPGHTEAFF.

The chain couples TRBV6-1 to TRBJ2-7, with 10 bases identical to TRBD2. Germline V gene data show CDR1 as MNHNS and CDR2 as SASEGT. V shed 2 bases, J shed 12 bases, and the junction held 10 bases outside the gene matches. CDR3 length: 14 residues. CDR3 amino acids: CASSEYRTSGHGYF. The CDR3 DNA follows: TGTGCCAGCAGTGAATATAGGACTAGCGGCCACGGGTACTTC.